One sample yielded the 4 T cell receptor beta chains listed below, sequenced in a study of post-analysis software for immune sequencing data. These TCRs are of unknown antigen specificity. Unique molecular identifiers were built into the TCR beta cDNA libraries. In TCRdb, the PCR reads were re-called with MiXCR into one record per CDR3 protein. The sample holds about 820,000 distinct CDR3 sequences, under 70% seen once. Study-wide results and limits: Higher frequency in patients than in controls was seen for roughly 5 TRBV segments, with TRBV5-6, TRBV5-1 and TRBV20-1 among them.

Sequencing used blood. These receptors were collected from a girl aged 5-17 years with multiple sclerosis.

This clonotype was observed a handful of times. The chain carries TRBV9 and TRBJ2-1; TRBD1 matches 9 bases. Germline CDR1 reads SGDLS; CDR2 reads YYNGEE. The V and J ends lost 3 bases and 5 bases, in that order; junction bases with no gene match: 12. The CDR3 spans 17 residues. The CDR3 sequence is CASSAPDRDRANNEQFF. DNA of the CDR3: TGTGCCAGCAGCGCACCAGACCGGGACAGGGCAAACAATGAGCAGTTCTTC.

The CDR3 region is CASSQDISDLRYF. CDR3 nucleotide sequence: TGTGCCAGCAGCCAAGATATTAGTGATCTCAGGTACTTC. This rearrangement joins TRBV14 to TRBJ2-7; D not certain. This CDR3 region has 13 residues. The V gene's germline CDR1 is SGHDN and CDR2 FVKESK. V was cut by 0 bases and J by 12 bases, with 15 bases left in between. Using reference TRBV14 and TRBJ2-7 for the parts outside the CDR3, the full variable domain is EAGVTQFPSHSVIEKGQTVTLRCDPISGHDNLYWYRRVMGKEIKFLLHFVKESKQDESGMPNNRFLAERTGGTYSTLKVQPAELEDSGVYFCASSQDISDLRYFGPGTRLTVT.

The chain is built from TRBV29-1 and TRBJ2-3; D may be TRBD1 (6 bases). Trimming removed 0 bases from V and 1 base from J, with 14 bases in between. Germline V lookup: CDR1 SQVTM, CDR2 ANQGSEA. This CDR3 contains 16 residues. CDR3 loop: CSVEDLGGYGTDTQYF. The DNA for the CDR3 is TGCAGCGTTGAAGATCTAGGGGGATATGGCACAGATACGCAGTATTTT.

This chain joins TRBV25-1 and TRBJ2-5, with D possibly being TRBD2 (6 bases). The length of the CDR3 is 14 residues. Germline assignment: CDR1 MGHDK and CDR2 SYGVNS. Trimming stripped 7 bases from V and 2 bases from J, with 14 bases between. The CDR3 region has the DNA TGTGCCAGCACTGATATGGGACTGCAAGAGACCCAGTACTTC. It translates to CASTDMGLQETQYF.